A selection of T cell receptor beta chains follows, all from one sample in a study of T cell responses to AZD1222 COVID-19 vaccine. This table comes from immunoSEQ multiplex PCR, and its TCRdb copy is limited to in-frame clones, with some not included. The data contain roughly 150,000 clones, 90% to 95% of them seen just once; the ten biggest clones take up approximately 2.2%. The input for sequencing was peripheral blood, taken on day 0 of AZD1222 vaccination. These receptors were taken from an adult in good health. Each CDR3 is given with its conserved first and last residue. A D gene is named only where the DNA matches it firmly. Part of the rows lack a size; the others show once, few, many or a class for expanded clones.

NA	TRBV7-3	TRBJ2-1	NA	TGTGCCAGCAGCTTTCGTAGCGGGACAGGGTACAATGAGCAGTTCTTC	CASSFRSGTGYNEQFF
TRBD2	TRBV30	TRBJ2-7	NA	TGTGCCTGGAGTGCCTCGGGAGGATCGTACGAGCAGTACTTC	CAWSASGGSYEQYF
TRBD1	TRBV4-1	TRBJ1-5	NA	TGCGCCAGCAGCCAACGGACAGGGGTATTTGGGAATCAGCCCCAGCATTTT	CASSQRTGVFGNQPQHF
NA	TRBV14	TRBJ1-3	once	TGTGCCAGCAGCCTGGTTGGAAACACCATATATTTT	CASSLVGNTIYF
NA	TRBV6-5	TRBJ2-3	NA	TGTGCCAGCACGAGGGACACCAGTGATACGCAGTATTTT	CASTRDTSDTQYF
TRBD1	TRBV5-4	TRBJ1-2	NA	TGTGCCAGCAGCCGAACGGGACAGGGAAGCTATGGCTACACCTTC	CASSRTGQGSYGYTF
NA	TRBV6-5	TRBJ1-5	NA	TGTGCCAGCAGTTGGACGGGCGGGAATCAGCCCCAGCATTTT	CASSWTGGNQPQHF
NA	TRBV7-9	TRBJ1-3	NA	TGTGCCAGCAGCTTAGAGGAGGCGAACACCATATATTTT	CASSLEEANTIYF
NA	TRBV18	TRBJ1-1	NA	TGTGCCAGCTCACCGGCGGGGGGGGACACTGAAGCTTTCTTT	CASSPAGGDTEAFF
TRBD2	TRBV3-1/TRBV3-2	TRBJ2-1	NA	TGTGCCAGCAGCCTCGCTACTAGCGGGCACTCCTACAATGAGCAGTTCTTC	CASSLATSGHSYNEQFF
TRBD1	TRBV28	TRBJ1-5	NA	TGTGCCAGCAGGAGCCAGGGGGATCAGCCCCAGCATTTT	CASRSQGDQPQHF
NA	TRBV6-2/TRBV6-3	TRBJ2-2	NA	TGTGCCAGCAACCCTTTTGGTAGCGGGAACACCGGGGAGCTGTTTTTT	CASNPFGSGNTGELFF
NA	TRBV5-6	TRBJ2-5	NA	TGTGCCAGCAGCGGAGGAGGGGGTCTAAAGACCCAGTACTTC	CASSGGGGLKTQYF
NA	TRBV11-2	TRBJ2-3	NA	TGTGCCAGCAGCTCCCCCACTAGGGACGGGGCTACGCAGTATTTT	CASSSPTRDGATQYF
TRBD2	TRBV2	TRBJ2-7	NA	TGTGCCAGCGGCCAACCGGGACTAGGCTCCTACGAGCAGTACTTC	CASGQPGLGSYEQYF